These 20 T cell receptor beta chains were all obtained from the same sample, sequenced in a study of post-analysis software for immune sequencing data. Regarding the study as a whole: Among about 5 TRBV segments more frequent in patients than controls were TRBV5-6, TRBV5-1 and TRBV20-1.

Unique-molecular-identifier-tagged TCR beta cDNA libraries were used. TCRdb recomputed calls from the PCR reads with MiXCR, one row per CDR3 protein. The sample holds hundreds of thousands of distinct CDR3 sequences, roughly three fifths seen once. For these receptors, no antigen is known. Sample: blood. The receptors here all came from a girl aged 2 to 10 with multiple sclerosis.

In this sample, this clonotype turned up once. An end of the junction differs from the germline gene, which may be a read error. V usage is TRBV7-3 and J usage is TRBJ2-1; D uncertain. Germline V gene data show CDR1 as SGHTA and CDR2 as FQGTGA. The CDR3 covers 13 residues. The CDR3 region has the DNA TGTGCCAGCAGCCCTCAAAGAGACAATAAGCAGTTCTTC. Its translation: CASSPQRDNKQFF.

The gene calls are TRBV7-2 and TRBJ2-4; no firm D call. The J call may be incorrect, as the DNA end agrees better with TRBJ2-5. The CDR3 length is 13 residues. In germline, CDR1 is SGHTA, CDR2 FQGNSA. DNA for the CDR3: TGTGCCAGCAGCTTAGGTCATGGTGAGACCCAGTACTTC. Its translation is CASSLGHGETQYF.

The chain couples TRBV15 to TRBJ2-5, with TRBD1 matching over 7 bases. Germline V gene data show CDR1 as LNHNV and CDR2 as YYDKDF (reference sequence). The CDR3 has 14 residues. With V trimmed by 3 bases and J by 2 bases, 3 bases remained unmatched. Here the CDR3 reads CATSSGTAQETQYF. CDR3 in DNA: TGTGCCACCAGCAGCGGGACAGCTCAAGAGACCCAGTACTTC.

The CDR3, as DNA: TGTGCCAGCAGTTTAGGACTAGCGGGGGCAGAAATGGGGTTCTTC. This codes for CASSLGLAGAEMGFF. The gene calls are TRBV12-3 or TRBV12-4 and TRBJ2-1; 12 nucleotides match TRBD2. This CDR3 has 15 amino acids. Trimming removed 1 base from V and 15 bases from J; junction bases left unmatched: 10.

The chain recombines TRBV7-9 with TRBJ2-5, with a possible D match to TRBD1 (6 bases). The CDR3 is 13 residues long. The germline CDR1 and CDR2 sequences are SEHNR and FQNEAQ (reference sequence). Trimming removed 7 bases from V and 5 bases from J, with 14 bases in between. The CDR3 nucleotides are TGTGCCAGCAACACAGGGTTGGCGGAGACCCAGTACTTC. This translates into CASNTGLAETQYF.

This chain joins TRBV3-1 and TRBJ1-6, with a tentative D call TRBD1 (6 bases). Looked up from germline, CDR1 is LGHDT and CDR2 is YNNKEL (reference sequence). The CDR3 spans 15 residues. Trimming removed 0 bases from V and 10 bases from J, with 13 bases in between. The CDR3 nucleotides read TGTGCCAGCAGCCAAGATGGGGGCTACGGCTCACCCCTCCACTTT. It is translated as CASSQDGGYGSPLHF.

The CDR3 reads CSAASSYGYTF. CDR3 coding DNA: TGCAGTGCAGCCTCCTCCTATGGCTACACCTTC. V gene TRBV20-1 combines with J gene TRBJ1-2; D remains ambiguous. Germline V gene lookup returns CDR1 DFQATT and CDR2 SNEGSKA (reference sequence). This CDR3 is built from 11 residues. V lost 6 bases and J lost 4, with 9 bases in between.

The V and J genes are TRBV5-1 and TRBJ2-7; no definite D call. CDR3 size: 15 residues. Germline V gene lookup returns CDR1 SGHRS and CDR2 YFSETQ. Deletions cut 4 bases from V and 7 bases from J, with 21 bases between. The CDR3 sequence: CASSAWAVPKLEQYF. In DNA, the CDR3 is TGCGCCAGCAGCGCCTGGGCAGTCCCTAAACTGGAGCAGTACTTC.

The chain uses TRBV29-1 and TRBJ1-5; 8 bases map to TRBD1. Germline lookup yields CDR1 SQVTM and CDR2 ANQGSEA. This CDR3 has 13 amino acids. The ends lost 6 bases at V and 1 base at J; junction bases unmatched: 2. The chain's CDR3 is CSVRTGSNQPQHF. The CDR3 bases are TGCAGCGTCAGGACAGGGAGCAATCAGCCCCAGCATTTT. Together with reference TRBV29-1 and TRBJ1-5, the CDR3 gives the full variable domain: SAVISQKPSRDICQRGTSLTIQCQVDSQVTMMFWYRQQPGQSLTLIATANQGSEATYESGFVIDKFPISRPNLTFSTLTVSNMSPEDSSIYLCSVRTGSNQPQHFGDGTRLSIL.

The chain combines TRBV12-3 or TRBV12-4 with TRBJ2-5; 11 bases map to TRBD2. CDR3 size: 14 residues. V dropped 5 bases and J dropped 6; count of bases not matched to a gene: 5. The CDR3 protein is CASSGGLAAQTQYF. The CDR3 bases are TGTGCCAGCAGTGGGGGACTAGCGGCTCAGACCCAGTACTTC.

The chain uses TRBV11-2 and TRBJ1-2; tentatively, D is TRBD1 (6 bases). The CDR3 covers 15 residues. Trimming shortened V by 5 bases and J by 4 bases, and 17 bases separated the two germline ends. Germline CDR1 reads SGHAT; CDR2 reads FQNNGV. The CDR3 spells CASSALQGPGYGYTF. The CDR3 bases are TGTGCCAGCAGCGCCTTACAGGGTCCGGGCTATGGCTACACCTTC.

The chain recombines TRBV5-1 with TRBJ1-2, with TRBD1 identical over 8 bases. Germline CDR1 SGHRS, CDR2 YFSETQ. There are 13 residues in the CDR3. The J segment lost 7 bases and the V segment lost 4 bases, leaving 6 bases of the junction unmatched. CDR3: CASSIGQGLGYTF. The CDR3 nucleotides are TGCGCCAGCAGCATAGGACAGGGTCTTGGCTACACCTTC.

V gene TRBV10-2 combines with J gene TRBJ1-5; a possible D gene is TRBD1 (5 bases). CDR3 length: 13 residues. Trimming left V 6 bases short and J 10 bases short, with 16 bases between. Germline loops: CDR1 WSHSY, CDR2 SAAADI. The CDR3 spells CASRPGVRSPQHF. CDR3 nucleotide sequence: TGCGCCAGCAGACCGGGGGTCCGATCACCCCAGCATTTT.

This clonotype was picked up a small number of times. This chain uses TRBV10-3 with TRBJ2-5; D remains unclear. V was cut by 3 bases and J by 5 bases, with 25 bases left in between. The length of the CDR3 is 18 residues. The germline CDR1 and CDR2 sequences are ENHRY and SYGVKD. CDR3 protein: CAISDPTLELQLGETQYF. The CDR3 bases are TGTGCCATCAGTGACCCCACGCTAGAACTCCAGCTTGGGGAGACCCAGTACTTC.

The chain couples TRBV5-1 to TRBJ2-7, with TRBD2 identical over 8 bases. The J call could be wrong; TRBJ2-5 is a better fit for the DNA end. The CDR3 sequence is 16 residues long. The germline gives CDR1 SGHRS, CDR2 YFSETQ. The DNA for the CDR3 is TGCGCCAGCAGCTTGAGTCTGGGAGCGGGAGAAGAGACCCAGTACTTC. Protein product: CASSLSLGAGEETQYF.

The rearrangement joins TRBV4-2 to TRBJ2-5; D unclear. The V gene's germline CDR1 is LGHNA and CDR2 YNFKEQ. V was clipped by 0 bases and J by 2 bases, with 13 bases between them. The CDR3 totals 16 residues. The CDR3: CASSQDGFDLQETQYF. CDR3 bases: TGTGCCAGCAGCCAAGATGGCTTCGACTTGCAAGAGACCCAGTACTTC.

This chain uses TRBV4-1 with TRBJ1-2; TRBD1 matches at 12 bases. CDR1 and CDR2 (germline): MGHRA, YSYEKL. V lost 3 bases, J lost 8 bases, and 13 bases stayed unmatched. The CDR3 extends over 17 amino acids. As DNA, the CDR3 is TGCGCCAGCAGCCAGGTGCTCCGGGACAGGGGGCGCGACGGCTACACCTTC. It yields the protein CASSQVLRDRGRDGYTF.

The table lists this clonotype with a few counts. This rearrangement joins TRBV4-1 to TRBJ2-3, with 10 bases matching TRBD2. The V gene end was trimmed by 5 bases and the J gene end by 0 bases; junction bases not matched to a gene: 20. The CDR3 is 21 residues long. The germline gives CDR1 MGHRA, CDR2 YSYEKL. Here the CDR3 reads CASSYDAGASGGTSSTDTQYF. The CDR3 region has the DNA TGCGCCAGCAGCTATGACGCTGGAGCTAGCGGGGGTACCTCTAGCACAGATACGCAGTATTTT.

This clonotype was seen a handful of times. This rearrangement joins TRBV6-5 to TRBJ2-5; D assignment may be TRBD1 or TRBD2 (5 bases each). The J call may be incorrect, as the DNA end agrees better with TRBJ2-7. This CDR3 contains 15 residues. Germline CDR1 reads MNHEY; CDR2 reads SVGAGI. CDR3 residues: CASSTSGTLAYEQYF. CDR3 coding DNA: TGTGCCAGCAGCACCTCCGGGACGCTGGCCTACGAGCAGTACTTC.

The chain couples TRBV10-3 to TRBJ2-1; TRBD2 aligns across 15 bases. The trim removed 5 bases at V and 7 bases at J, leaving 6 bases unmatched. Germline loops: CDR1 ENHRY, CDR2 SYGVKD. The CDR3 runs 16 residues. CDR3 sequence: CAISWRTSGRGNEQFF. The CDR3 nucleotides are TGTGCCATCAGTTGGAGGACTAGCGGGAGGGGGAATGAGCAGTTCTTC.